This is a list of T cell receptor beta chains from one sample in a study of shared clonotypes between healthy human individuals. Profiling relied on immunoSEQ multiplex PCR, and the TCRdb table lists in-frame clones only, not all of them. The sample holds under 2,000,000 clones; about 94% are singletons and the top ten take more than 0.9%. Material for sequencing was naive CD8+ T cells sorted from blood. The origin of the receptors is a man between 18 and 29 years old in good health. The CDR3 runs from the conserved cysteine through the conserved F or W. D genes are given only for firm matches.

TRBJ1-1 NA TRBV25-1 TGTGCCATCTCTCCTGGGGGGCGAACTGAAGCTTTCTTT CAISPGGRTEAFF
TRBJ2-7 TRBD1 TRBV5-1 TGCGCCAGCAGCACTAGACAGGGTTACGAGCAGTACTTC CASSTRQGYEQYF
TRBJ2-7 NA TRBV6-1 TGTGCCAGCAGTGAAGTTTGGGGTTCGTCCTACGAGCAGTACTTC CASSEVWGSSYEQYF
TRBJ2-3 NA TRBV4-1 TGCGCCAGCAGCCCGCGGCCGGGGGATACGCAGTATTTT CASSPRPGDTQYF
TRBJ2-7 TRBD2 TRBV18 TGTGCCAGCTCACCATTCGGGGAGGGACTAGGGGCCTACGAGCAGTACTTC CASSPFGEGLGAYEQYF
TRBJ2-1 NA TRBV14 TGTGCCAGCAGCCAAGATCCCCCAGGGGACGGTTACAATGAGCAGTTCTTC CASSQDPPGDGYNEQFF
TRBJ2-3 TRBD2 TRBV5-6 TGTGCCAGCAGCTTGGAGGGCGGCGGGAGCGAGACAGATACGCAGTATTTT CASSLEGGGSETDTQYF
TRBJ1-2 TRBD1 TRBV27 TGTGCCAGCAGTTTCGGAGGGGGCGATGGCTACACCTTC CASSFGGGDGYTF
TRBJ2-1 NA TRBV4-1 TGCGCCAGCAGCCAACCCGTCGGGGCGAACAATGAGCAGTTCTTC CASSQPVGANNEQFF
TRBJ2-2 TRBD1 TRBV19 TGTGCCAGTAGTATTTTGGCAGGGGGTTTTCCGAACACCGGGGAGCTGTTTTTT CASSILAGGFPNTGELFF